The 10 T cell receptor beta chains below all came from one sample that was sequenced in a study of technical replicates of blood from a few donors. Clones were sequenced by immunoSEQ multiplex PCR, and TCRdb holds only the in-frame ones, with some missing. Of tens of thousands of clones listed, around 90% are singletons. Material for sequencing was T cells isolated from PBMCs. The receptors shown here come from a human donor in good health.

The V gene is TRBV30, the J gene TRBJ2-5; tentatively, D is TRBD2 (6 bases). Looked up from germline, CDR1 is GTSNPN and CDR2 is SVGIG (reference sequence). V lost 5 bases, J lost 2 bases, and 15 bases lay in between. CDR3 length equals 14 residues. Here the CDR3 reads CAWSVGGKQETQYF. The CDR3 DNA reads as TGTGCCTGGTCTGTGGGGGGAAAGCAAGAGACCCAGTACTTC.

CDR3 bases: TGTGCCAGCAGCTTACGGAGCCAGAACACTGAAGCTTTCTTT. Translated: CASSLRSQNTEAFF. The chain uses TRBV13 and TRBJ1-1; D gene ambiguous. The CDR3 has 14 residues. The germline V gene has CDR1 PRHDT and CDR2 FYEKMQ (reference sequence). V lost 2 bases and J 1 base, leaving 8 bases between the germline ends.

The chain couples TRBV7-9 to TRBJ1-5; possible D gene TRBD1, 5 bases. The CDR3 consists of 14 residues. V was trimmed by 6 bases and J by 4 bases, leaving 13 bases between them. CDR1 SEHNR and CDR2 FQNEAQ come from the germline V gene (reference sequence). The CDR3 coding sequence is TGTGCCAGCAGGATGGAGGGGTGGAATCAGCCCCAGCATTTT. As protein: CASRMEGWNQPQHF.

The chain couples TRBV2 to TRBJ1-2; maybe TRBD1 (6 bases). Trimming took 10 bases from V and 1 from J, leaving 13 bases between them. The CDR3 length is 13 residues. Germline V CDR1 and CDR2: SNHLY, FYNNEI. CDR3 sequence reads: CAITGRVNYGYTF. The CDR3 DNA reads as TGTGCCATTACAGGGAGGGTTAACTATGGCTACACCTTC.

This clone is a singleton in its sample. The chain links TRBV27 to TRBJ1-6; 7 bases are a match to TRBD1. Germline V gene data show CDR1 as MNHEY and CDR2 as SMNVEV (reference sequence). V shed 5 bases and J 0 bases; nucleotides not matched to a gene: 4. This CDR3 spans 16 amino acids. The DNA of the CDR3 is TGTGCCAGCAGTCAACAGGGGAGCTCCTATAATTCACCCCTCCACTTT. Translated: CASSQQGSSYNSPLHF.

J is TRBJ2-5 and V is TRBV27; maybe TRBD2 (6 bases). The V gene lost 5 bases and the J gene lost 6 bases, with 13 bases spanning the gap. Germline-derived CDR1 and CDR2 are MNHEY and SMNVEV (reference sequence). The CDR3 is 13 residues long. Written as DNA, the CDR3 is TGTGCCAGCAGTCCTCGGAGGGTCAAGACCCAGTACTTC. It specifies CASSPRRVKTQYF.

The chain recombines TRBV6-5 with TRBJ1-2; no firm D call. V gave up 8 bases and J gave up 2 bases, with 12 bases separating them. The CDR3 extends over 13 amino acids. CDR1 is MNHEY and CDR2 is SVGAGI in the germline V gene. Here the CDR3 reads CASHGEGNYGYTF. CDR3 coding DNA: TGTGCCAGCCACGGGGAAGGGAACTATGGCTACACCTTC.

The V gene is TRBV6-4, the J gene TRBJ2-1; TRBD1 agrees at 11 bases. The V gene's germline CDR1 is MRHNA and CDR2 SNTAGT. Trimming at V came to 5 bases and at J to 4 bases, leaving 4 bases not matched to a gene. This CDR3 has 15 amino acids. The CDR3 region is CASSLGTGGYNEQFF. Written as DNA, the CDR3 is TGTGCCAGCAGTCTCGGGACAGGGGGGTACAATGAGCAGTTCTTC.

The V and J genes are TRBV6-1 and TRBJ1-1, with unresolved D. V lost 11 bases and J lost 0, with 16 bases in between. The CDR3 is 14 residues long. From germline, CDR1 is MNHNS and CDR2 SASEGT. CDR3 region: CAGQDGLMNTEAFF. The DNA of the CDR3 is TGTGCCGGCCAGGACGGACTTATGAACACTGAAGCTTTCTTT.

This chain connects TRBV6-4 to TRBJ2-7; D might be TRBD1 (7 bases). V was cut by 2 bases and J by 6 bases, with 17 bases left in between. Germline assignment: CDR1 MRHNA and CDR2 SNTAGT. The CDR3 extends over 15 amino acids. In nucleotides, the CDR3 is TGTGCCAGCAGTGACGGAGGGGGCTTAATCTCCGAGCAGTACTTC. Translation gives CASSDGGGLISEQYF.